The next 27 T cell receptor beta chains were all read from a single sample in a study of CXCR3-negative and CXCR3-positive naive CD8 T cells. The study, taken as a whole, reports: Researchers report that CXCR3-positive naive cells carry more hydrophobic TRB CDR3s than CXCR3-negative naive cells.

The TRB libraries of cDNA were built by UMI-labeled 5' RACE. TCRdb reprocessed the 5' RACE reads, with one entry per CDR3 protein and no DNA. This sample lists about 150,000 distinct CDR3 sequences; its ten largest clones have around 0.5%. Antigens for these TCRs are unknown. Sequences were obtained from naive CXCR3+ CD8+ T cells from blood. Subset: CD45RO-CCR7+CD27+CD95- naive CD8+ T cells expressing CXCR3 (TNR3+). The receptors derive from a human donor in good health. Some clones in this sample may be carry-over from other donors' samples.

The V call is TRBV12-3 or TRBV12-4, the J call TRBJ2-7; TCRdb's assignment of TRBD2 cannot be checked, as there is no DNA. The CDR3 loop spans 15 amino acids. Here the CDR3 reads CASSRSGRPLYEQYF.

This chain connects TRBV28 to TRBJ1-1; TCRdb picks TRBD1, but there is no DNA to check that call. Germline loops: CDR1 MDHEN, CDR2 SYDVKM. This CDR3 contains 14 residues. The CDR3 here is CASTLTGESTEAFF.

The CDR3 loop is CASRISGSSYNEQFF. The chain is built from TRBV28 and TRBJ2-1; TCRdb lists TRBD2, though no DNA is available to test this call. CDR1 and CDR2 (germline): MDHEN, SYDVKM. The CDR3 spans 15 residues.

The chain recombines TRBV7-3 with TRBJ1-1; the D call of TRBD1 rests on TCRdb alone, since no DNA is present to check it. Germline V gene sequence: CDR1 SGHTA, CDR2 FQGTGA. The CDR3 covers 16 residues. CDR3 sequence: CASSSSVQGRNTEAFF. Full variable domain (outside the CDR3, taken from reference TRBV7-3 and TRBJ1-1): GAGVSQTPSNKVTEKGKYVELRCDPISGHTALYWYRQSLGQGPEFLIYFQGTGAADDSGLPNDRFFAVRPEGSVSTLKIQRTERGDSAVYLCASSSSVQGRNTEAFFGQGTRLTVV.

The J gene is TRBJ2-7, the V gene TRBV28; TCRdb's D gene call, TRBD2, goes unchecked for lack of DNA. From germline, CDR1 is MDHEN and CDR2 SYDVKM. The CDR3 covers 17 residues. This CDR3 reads CASSNPWRDRGSYEQYF.

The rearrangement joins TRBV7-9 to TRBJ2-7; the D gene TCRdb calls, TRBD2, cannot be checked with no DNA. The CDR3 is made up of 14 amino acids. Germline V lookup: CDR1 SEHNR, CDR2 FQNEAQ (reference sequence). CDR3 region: CASSLRTSGYEQYF.

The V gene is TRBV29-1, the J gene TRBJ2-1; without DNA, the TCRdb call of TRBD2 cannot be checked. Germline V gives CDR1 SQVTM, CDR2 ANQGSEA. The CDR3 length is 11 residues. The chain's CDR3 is CSSWGGNEQFF.

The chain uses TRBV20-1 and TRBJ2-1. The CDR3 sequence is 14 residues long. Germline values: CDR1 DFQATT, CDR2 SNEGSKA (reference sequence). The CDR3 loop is CSARDNYPYNEQFF.

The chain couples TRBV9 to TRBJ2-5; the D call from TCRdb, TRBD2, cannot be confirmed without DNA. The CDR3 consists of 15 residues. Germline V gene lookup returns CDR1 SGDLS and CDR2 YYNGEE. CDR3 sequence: CASSPSWSGMMAQYF.

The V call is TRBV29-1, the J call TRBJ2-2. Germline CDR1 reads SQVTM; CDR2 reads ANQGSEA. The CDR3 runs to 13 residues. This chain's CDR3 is CSVEDGNTGELFF.

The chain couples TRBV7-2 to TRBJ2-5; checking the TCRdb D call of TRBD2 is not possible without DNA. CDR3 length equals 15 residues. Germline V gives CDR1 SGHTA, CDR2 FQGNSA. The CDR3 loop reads CASIQSGGALETQYF.

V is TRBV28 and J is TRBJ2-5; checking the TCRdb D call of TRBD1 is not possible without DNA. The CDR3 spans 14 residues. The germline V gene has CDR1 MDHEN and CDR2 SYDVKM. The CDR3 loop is CASEGGQYQETQYF.

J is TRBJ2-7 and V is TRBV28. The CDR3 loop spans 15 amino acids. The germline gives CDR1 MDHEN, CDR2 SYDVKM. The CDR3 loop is CASSLEATAAYEQYF.

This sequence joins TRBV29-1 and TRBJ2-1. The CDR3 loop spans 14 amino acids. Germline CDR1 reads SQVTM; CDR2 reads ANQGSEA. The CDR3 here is CSVEDWSSYNEQFF.

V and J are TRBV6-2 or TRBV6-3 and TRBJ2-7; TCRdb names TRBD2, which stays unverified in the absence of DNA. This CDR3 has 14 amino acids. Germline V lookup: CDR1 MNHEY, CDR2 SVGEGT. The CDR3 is CASTEGGFPYEQYF.

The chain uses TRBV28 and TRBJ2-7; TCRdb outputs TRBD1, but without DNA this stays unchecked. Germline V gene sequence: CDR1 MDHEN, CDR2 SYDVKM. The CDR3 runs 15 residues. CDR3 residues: CASSPLGARLYEQYF.

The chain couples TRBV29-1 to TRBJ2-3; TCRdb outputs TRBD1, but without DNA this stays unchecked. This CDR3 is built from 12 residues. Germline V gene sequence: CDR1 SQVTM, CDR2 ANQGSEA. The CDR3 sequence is CSAGPIGDTQYF.

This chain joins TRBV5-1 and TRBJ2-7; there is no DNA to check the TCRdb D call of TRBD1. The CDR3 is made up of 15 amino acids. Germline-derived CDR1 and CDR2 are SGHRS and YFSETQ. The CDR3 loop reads CASSIGTGMAFEQYF.

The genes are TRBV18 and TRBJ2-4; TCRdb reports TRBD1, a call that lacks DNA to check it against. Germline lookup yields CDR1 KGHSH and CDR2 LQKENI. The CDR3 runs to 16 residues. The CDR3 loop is CASSPNTGFAKNIQYF.

CDR3 in amino acids: CSGDTTVYGYTF. The J gene is TRBJ1-2, the V gene TRBV29-1. The CDR3 is 12 amino acids. Looked up from germline, CDR1 is SQVTM and CDR2 is ANQGSEA. The whole variable domain, filled in from reference TRBV29-1 and TRBJ1-2, reads SAVISQKPSRDICQRGTSLTIQCQVDSQVTMMFWYRQQPGQSLTLIATANQGSEATYESGFVIDKFPISRPNLTFSTLTVSNMSPEDSSIYLCSGDTTVYGYTFGSGTRLTVV.

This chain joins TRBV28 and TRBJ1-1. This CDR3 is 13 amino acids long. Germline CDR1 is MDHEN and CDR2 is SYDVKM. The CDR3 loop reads CASRTDGNTEAFF.

CDR3 region: CASSLVGESRLDTQYF. The chain carries TRBV5-1 and TRBJ2-3; as DNA is missing, the TRBD2 call by TCRdb cannot be tested. The CDR3 runs 16 residues. Germline values: CDR1 SGHRS, CDR2 YFSETQ.

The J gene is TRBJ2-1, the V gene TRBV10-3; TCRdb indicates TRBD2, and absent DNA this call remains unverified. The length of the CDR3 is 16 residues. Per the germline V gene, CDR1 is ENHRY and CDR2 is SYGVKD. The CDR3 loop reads CAISPPGTSGLNEQFF.

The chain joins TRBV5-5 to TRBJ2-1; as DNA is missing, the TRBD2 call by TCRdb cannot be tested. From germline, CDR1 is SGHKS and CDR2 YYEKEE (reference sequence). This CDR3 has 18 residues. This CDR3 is CASSWTSGTQYSYNEQFF.

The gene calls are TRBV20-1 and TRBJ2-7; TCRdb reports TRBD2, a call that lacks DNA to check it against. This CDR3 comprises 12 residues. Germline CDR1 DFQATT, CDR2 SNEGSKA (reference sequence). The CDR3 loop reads CSARDERDEQYF.

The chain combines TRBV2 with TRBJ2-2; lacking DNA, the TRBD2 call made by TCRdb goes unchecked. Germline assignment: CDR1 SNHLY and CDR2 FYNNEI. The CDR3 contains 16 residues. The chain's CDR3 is CSSSERVAGDTGELFF.

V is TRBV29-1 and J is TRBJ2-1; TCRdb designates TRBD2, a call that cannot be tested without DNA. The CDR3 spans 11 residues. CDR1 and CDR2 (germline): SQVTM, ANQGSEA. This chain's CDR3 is CSVPALPEQFF.